The source of this TCR beta chain is a study of T cell clusters in autoimmune cytopenias. Whole-study findings and limits: Primary autoimmune cytopenia patients appeared to lack physiological T cell clusters present in healthy donors.

One tube held mixed TRB-A and TRB-B primer pools for touch-down PCR. TCRdb re-called the multiplex PCR reads, yielding one record per CDR3 amino acid sequence without DNA. The record lists about 3,400 distinct CDR3 sequences, of which the ten most abundant hold more than 5.5%. CDR3 length: 16 amino acids. Per the germline V gene, CDR1 is LNHDA and CDR2 is SQIVND (reference sequence). TRB was amplified from roughly 0.25 ug of peripheral blood genomic DNA per sample. Measured by frequency, this clonotype is medium-sized (0.01 to 0.1%). The antigen remains undetermined. These data also formed part of another study, on T cell repertoires in aging, cancer and after chemotherapy. That paper adds: Donors were grouped into six age bands spanning 30 or younger through 70 or older. Over several months to years, re-sampled healthy donor repertoires clearly shared clones. Age-matched healthy donors had significantly more diverse, less clonal blood TCR repertoires than untreated cancer patients.

The origin of this receptor is a human donor in good health. The rearrangement joins TRBV19 to TRBJ2-7. Sequencing was carried out using peripheral blood. The CDR3: CASSFRLVFPTYEQYF.